The next 11 T cell receptor beta chains were all read from a single sample in a study of blood T cell repertoires in COVID-19. The assay was immunoSEQ multiplex PCR, and TCRdb's table has in-frame clones only and misses some. The data contain about 160,000 clones, 75% to 90% of them seen just once; the ten biggest clones take up about 4.4%. The source material was PBMCs or T cells enriched from blood (not recorded which). These receptors originate from a woman between 45 and 60 years old who had recovered from COVID-19.

This chain links TRBV18 with TRBJ1-4; D might be TRBD1 (5 bases). Germline values: CDR1 KGHSH, CDR2 LQKENI. V was clipped by 3 bases and J by 0 bases, with 11 bases between them. This CDR3 contains 16 residues. This CDR3 reads CASSPFDSATNEKLFF. The CDR3 bases are TGTGCCAGCTCACCGTTCGACAGTGCAACTAATGAAAAACTGTTTTTT.

The V and J genes are TRBV6-6 and TRBJ1-1; TRBD1 might be the D (5 bases). The CDR3 length is 14 residues. CDR1 MNHNY and CDR2 SVGAGI come from the germline V gene (reference sequence). Trimming pared 5 bases from V and 8 bases from J, leaving 18 bases between. The CDR3 loop is CASSLGPSGPEAFF. The DNA of the CDR3 is TGTGCCAGCAGTCTCGGACCCTCAGGGCCAGAAGCTTTCTTT.

This clone was observed once. The CDR3 loop reads CASSLLAGSSQETQYF. The CDR3 DNA is TGCGCCAGCAGCCTTCTAGCGGGGTCCTCTCAAGAGACCCAGTACTTC. The rearrangement joins TRBV5-1 to TRBJ2-5, with TRBD2 identical over 9 bases. CDR1 SGHRS and CDR2 YFSETQ come from the germline V gene. CDR3 length equals 16 residues. Trimming cost V 4 bases and J 2 bases; bases outside gene matches: 9.

This rearrangement joins TRBV6-1 to TRBJ1-1; 7 nucleotides agree with TRBD1. Trimming at V came to 4 bases and at J to 1 base, leaving 3 bases not matched to a gene. Germline V lookup: CDR1 MNHNS, CDR2 SASEGT. The CDR3 has 14 residues. The DNA for the CDR3 is TGTGCCAGCAGTGTTCGGACAGGGAACACTGAAGCTTTCTTT. Its translation is CASSVRTGNTEAFF.

The chain has TRBV6-6 and TRBJ1-3, with D possibly matching TRBD1 (6 bases). Per germline, CDR1 MNHNY and CDR2 SVGAGI (reference sequence). Trimming took off 8 bases at V and 2 bases at J, with 16 bases between the two ends. The CDR3 sequence is 15 residues long. The CDR3 nucleotides are TGTGCCAGCCGATTTGGGGGCCCTCCTGGAAACACCATATATTTT. Amino acids: CASRFGGPPGNTIYF.

The chain joins TRBV30 to TRBJ1-5, with 8 bases identical to TRBD1. The CDR3 is 14 residues long. Germline V CDR1 and CDR2: GTSNPN, SVGIG (reference sequence). With V trimmed by 3 bases and J by 4 bases, 5 bases remained unmatched. The CDR3 protein is CAWSRTGNNQPQHF. In DNA, the CDR3 is TGTGCCTGGAGCCGGACAGGGAATAATCAGCCCCAGCATTTT.

The rearrangement uses TRBV7-9 and TRBJ2-1; 13 bases map to TRBD2. Germline V gives CDR1 SEHNR, CDR2 FQNEAQ (reference sequence). V was pared by 3 bases and J by 10 bases, with 6 bases of the junction left unmatched. The CDR3 is 15 amino acids. The CDR3 loop is CASSFGLAGVREQFF. The CDR3 nucleotides are TGTGCCAGCAGCTTTGGACTAGCGGGAGTCCGAGAGCAGTTCTTC.

A remark on this clone: Other DNA sequences in the sample encode the same CDR3. The chain has TRBV30 and TRBJ1-5, with TRBD1 matching over 10 bases. V shed 1 base, J shed 7 bases, and the junction held 1 base outside the gene matches. This CDR3 spans 13 amino acids. Germline V gene lookup returns CDR1 GTSNPN and CDR2 SVGIG (reference sequence). The CDR3 DNA sequence: TGTGCCTGGAGTGGGGGACAGGGGCAGCCCCAGCATTTT. It encodes CAWSGGQGQPQHF.

V is TRBV3-1 (or the pseudogene TRBV3-2) and J is TRBJ2-3, with unresolved D. V lost 4 bases and J 6 bases, leaving 11 bases between the germline ends. Germline CDR1 reads LGHDT; CDR2 reads YNNKEL (reference sequence). There are 13 residues in the CDR3. CDR3 protein: CASSRERLDTQYF. CDR3 DNA sequence: TGTGCCAGCAGCCGAGAGCGATTGGATACGCAGTATTTT.

This clone was recorded a few times. The chain recombines TRBV21-1 with TRBJ2-4; the table gives TRBD2 as D, unverified against the DNA. TRBV21-1 is deemed a pseudogene. The CDR3 spans 19 residues. As DNA, the CDR3 is TGTGCCAGCAGCAAAGAGGGAGGACTAGACTCCTTAGCCAAAAACATTCAGTACTTC. Amino acids: CASSKEGGLDSLAKNIQYF.

The chain employs TRBV10-1 and TRBJ2-5; tentative D call: TRBD2 (6 bases). The CDR3 is 12 residues long. Germline V gene sequence: CDR1 WNHNN, CDR2 SYGVQD (reference sequence). V was pared by 5 bases and J by 8 bases, with 12 bases between. CDR3 region: CASSPGGVTQYF. The DNA for the CDR3 is TGCGCCAGCAGTCCCGGCGGGGTTACCCAGTACTTC.